This is a list of T cell receptor beta chains from one sample in a study of chemoradiotherapy in HPV16-positive cancers. Some clones are missing from TCRdb's copy, which holds only in-frame ones; the method was immunoSEQ multiplex PCR. Among about 5,000 clones, roughly 82% were seen once, and the ten largest hold 15% to 20%. This sample comprised tumor tissue, obtained from a patient who underwent chemoradiotherapy. These receptors all come from a human donor with HPV-associated anogenital cancer. Both conserved end residues are part of each CDR3. Fields, in order: CDR3 protein, CDR3 DNA, J gene, D gene, clone size, V gene. The D gene is left open where the match is weak. Size values are once, few and many counts, or a class for expanded clones, and some rows have none.

cdr3_aa: CATSIRDGDYNEQFF; cdr3_nt: TGTGCCACCAGCATCCGGGACGGGGACTACAATGAGCAGTTCTTC; j_call: TRBJ2-1; d_call: .; clone_size: .; v_call: TRBV15
cdr3_aa: CALQRDSYGNTIYF; cdr3_nt: TGTGCCTTGCAGAGGGACAGTTATGGAAACACCATATATTTT; j_call: TRBJ1-3; d_call: TRBD1; clone_size: few; v_call: TRBV2
cdr3_aa: CAWSVSLRRAGEETQYF; cdr3_nt: TGTGCCTGGAGTGTCTCCCTCAGGAGGGCAGGGGAAGAGACCCAGTACTTC; j_call: TRBJ2-5; d_call: .; clone_size: .; v_call: TRBV30
cdr3_aa: CSVDRGGVQYF; cdr3_nt: TGCAGCGTTGACAGGGGGGGAGTTCAGTACTTC; j_call: TRBJ2-4; d_call: .; clone_size: .; v_call: TRBV29-1
cdr3_aa: CASSPGEGQGNEQFF; cdr3_nt: TGTGCCAGCTCACCAGGAGAGGGCCAGGGCAATGAGCAGTTCTTC; j_call: TRBJ2-1; d_call: .; clone_size: .; v_call: TRBV18
cdr3_aa: CASRRQGAGNTIYF; cdr3_nt: TGTGCCAGCAGACGCCAAGGGGCTGGAAACACCATATATTTT; j_call: TRBJ1-3; d_call: .; clone_size: .; v_call: TRBV27
cdr3_aa: CASRRAAQETQYF; cdr3_nt: TGTGCCAGCAGACGGGCAGCCCAAGAGACCCAGTACTTC; j_call: TRBJ2-5; d_call: .; clone_size: .; v_call: TRBV2
cdr3_aa: CASSEASTDTQYF; cdr3_nt: TGTGCCAGCAGCGAGGCCAGCACAGATACGCAGTATTTT; j_call: TRBJ2-3; d_call: .; clone_size: .; v_call: TRBV9
cdr3_aa: CASSSSGTGTYGYTF; cdr3_nt: TGTGCCAGCAGCTCGTCCGGGACAGGCACCTATGGCTACACCTTC; j_call: TRBJ1-2; d_call: TRBD1; clone_size: .; v_call: TRBV7-2
cdr3_aa: CASSRRYQETQYF; cdr3_nt: TGTGCCAGCAGTCGTCGATACCAAGAGACCCAGTACTTC; j_call: TRBJ2-5; d_call: .; clone_size: .; v_call: TRBV11-2
cdr3_aa: CASSSRFGGQYYEQYF; cdr3_nt: TGTGCCAGCAGCTCGAGATTTGGGGGACAGTACTACGAGCAGTACTTC; j_call: TRBJ2-7; d_call: TRBD1; clone_size: .; v_call: TRBV13
cdr3_aa: CASSYGGAAETQYF; cdr3_nt: TGTGCCAGCAGCTACGGGGGGGCCGCAGAGACCCAGTACTTC; j_call: TRBJ2-5; d_call: TRBD2; clone_size: .; v_call: TRBV5-4
cdr3_aa: CASSFDRVTDTQYF; cdr3_nt: TGCGCCAGCAGCTTCGACAGGGTCACAGATACGCAGTATTTT; j_call: TRBJ2-3; d_call: TRBD1; clone_size: .; v_call: TRBV4-1
cdr3_aa: CASSYAETSGDTQYF; cdr3_nt: TGTGCCAGCAGTTACGCTGAGACTAGTGGCGATACGCAGTATTTT; j_call: TRBJ2-3; d_call: .; clone_size: .; v_call: TRBV6-6